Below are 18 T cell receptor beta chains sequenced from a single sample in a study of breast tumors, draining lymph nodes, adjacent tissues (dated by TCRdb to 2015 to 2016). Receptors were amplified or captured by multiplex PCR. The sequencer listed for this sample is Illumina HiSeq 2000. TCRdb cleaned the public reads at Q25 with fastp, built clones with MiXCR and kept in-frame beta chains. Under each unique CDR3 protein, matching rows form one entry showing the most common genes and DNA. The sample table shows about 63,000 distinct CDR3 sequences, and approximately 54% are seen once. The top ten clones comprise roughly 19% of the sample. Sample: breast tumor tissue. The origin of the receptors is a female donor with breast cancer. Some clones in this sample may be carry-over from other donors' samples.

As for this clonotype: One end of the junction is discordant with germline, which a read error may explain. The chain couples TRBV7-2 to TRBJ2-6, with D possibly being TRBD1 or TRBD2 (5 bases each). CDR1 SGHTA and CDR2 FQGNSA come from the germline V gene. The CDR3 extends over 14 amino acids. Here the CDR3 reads CASSLGLGDNVLTF. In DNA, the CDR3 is TGTGCCAGCAGCTTAGGTTTGGGGGACAACGTCCTGACTTTC. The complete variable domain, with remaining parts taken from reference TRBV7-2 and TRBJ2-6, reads GAGVSQSPSNKVTEKGKDVELRCDPISGHTALYWYRQSLGQGLEFLIYFQGNSAPDKSGLPSDRFSAERTGGSVSTLTIQRTQQEDSAVYLCASSLGLGDNVLTFGAGSRLTVL.

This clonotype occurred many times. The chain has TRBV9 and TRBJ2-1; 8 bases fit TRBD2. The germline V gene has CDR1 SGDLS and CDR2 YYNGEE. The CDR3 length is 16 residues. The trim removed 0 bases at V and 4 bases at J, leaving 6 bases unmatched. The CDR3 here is CASSVAARGGYNEQFF. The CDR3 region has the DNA TGTGCCAGCAGCGTAGCGGCACGGGGGGGTTACAATGAGCAGTTCTTC. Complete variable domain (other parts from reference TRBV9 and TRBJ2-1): DSGVTQTPKHLITATGQRVTLRCSPRSGDLSVYWYQQSLDQGLQFLIQYYNGEERAKGNILERFSAQQFPDLHSELNLSSLELGDSALYFCASSVAARGGYNEQFFGPGTRLTVL.

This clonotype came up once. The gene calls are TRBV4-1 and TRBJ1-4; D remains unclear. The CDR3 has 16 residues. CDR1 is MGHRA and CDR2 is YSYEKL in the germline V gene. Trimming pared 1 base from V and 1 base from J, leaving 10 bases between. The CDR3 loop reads CASSQAPRLTNEKLFF. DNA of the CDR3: TGCGCCAGCAGCCAAGCCCCCCGGCTAACTAATGAAAAACTGTTTTTT.

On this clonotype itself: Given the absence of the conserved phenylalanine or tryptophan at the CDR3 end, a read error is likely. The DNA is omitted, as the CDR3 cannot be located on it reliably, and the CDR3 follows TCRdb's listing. This CDR3 reads CASSKTGTGGYEPYS. This sequence joins TRBV9 and TRBJ2-7; the table assigns TRBD1, which was not confirmed against the DNA. Per germline, CDR1 SGDLS and CDR2 YYNGEE. From its first to its last residue, the CDR3 has 15 amino acids.

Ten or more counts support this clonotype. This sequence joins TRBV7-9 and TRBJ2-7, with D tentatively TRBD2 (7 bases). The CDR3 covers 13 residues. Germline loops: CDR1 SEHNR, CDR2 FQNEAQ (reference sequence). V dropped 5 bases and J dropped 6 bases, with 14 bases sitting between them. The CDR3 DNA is TGTGCCAGCAGCCACGGCGGGGGCAGCGAGCAGTACTTC. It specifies CASSHGGGSEQYF.

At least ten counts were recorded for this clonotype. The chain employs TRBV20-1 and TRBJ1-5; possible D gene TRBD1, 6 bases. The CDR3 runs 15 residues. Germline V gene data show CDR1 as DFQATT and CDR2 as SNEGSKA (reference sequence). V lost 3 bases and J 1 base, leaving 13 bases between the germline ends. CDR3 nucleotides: TGCAGTGCTAGTAAACCCAGGGGAAGCAATCAGCCCCAGCATTTT. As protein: CSASKPRGSNQPQHF.

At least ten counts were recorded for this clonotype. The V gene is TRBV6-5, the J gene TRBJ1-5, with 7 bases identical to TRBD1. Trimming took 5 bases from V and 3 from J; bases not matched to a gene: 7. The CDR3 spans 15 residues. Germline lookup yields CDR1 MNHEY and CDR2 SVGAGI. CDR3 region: CASSAGTDPNQPQHF. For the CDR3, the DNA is TGTGCCAGCAGTGCCGGGACAGATCCCAATCAGCCCCAGCATTTT.

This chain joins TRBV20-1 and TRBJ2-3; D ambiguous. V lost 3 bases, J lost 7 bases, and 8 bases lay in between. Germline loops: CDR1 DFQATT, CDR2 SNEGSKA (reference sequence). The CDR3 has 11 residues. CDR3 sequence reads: CSARTRNTQYF. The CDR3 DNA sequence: TGCAGTGCTAGGACGCGGAATACGCAGTATTTT.

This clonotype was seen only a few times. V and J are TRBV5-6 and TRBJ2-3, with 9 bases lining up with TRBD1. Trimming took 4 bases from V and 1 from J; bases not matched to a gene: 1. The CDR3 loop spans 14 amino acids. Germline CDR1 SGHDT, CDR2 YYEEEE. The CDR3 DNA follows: TGTGCCAGCAGCCGGACAGGGGGCACAGATACGCAGTATTTT. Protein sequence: CASSRTGGTDTQYF.

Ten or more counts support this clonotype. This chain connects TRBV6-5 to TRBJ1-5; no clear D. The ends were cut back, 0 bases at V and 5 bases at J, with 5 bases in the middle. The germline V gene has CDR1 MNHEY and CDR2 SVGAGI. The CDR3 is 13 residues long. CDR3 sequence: CASSYSLYQPQHF. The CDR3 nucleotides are TGTGCCAGCAGTTACTCCCTATATCAGCCCCAGCATTTT.

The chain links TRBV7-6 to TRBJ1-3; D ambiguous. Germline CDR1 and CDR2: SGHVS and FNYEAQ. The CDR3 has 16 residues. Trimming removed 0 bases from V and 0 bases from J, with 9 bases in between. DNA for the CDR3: TGTGCCAGCAGCTTAGCGCCCCCGACCTCTGGAAACACCATATATTTT. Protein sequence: CASSLAPPTSGNTIYF.

CDR3 loop: CSVETSSWFF. The CDR3 nucleotides read TGCAGCGTTGAAACGTCTAGTTGGTTCTTC. The rearrangement uses TRBV29-1 and TRBJ2-1, with D hard to call. CDR1 is SQVTM, CDR2 ANQGSEA, per germline. This CDR3 has 10 amino acids. Trimming left V 2 bases short and J 15 bases short, with 11 bases between.

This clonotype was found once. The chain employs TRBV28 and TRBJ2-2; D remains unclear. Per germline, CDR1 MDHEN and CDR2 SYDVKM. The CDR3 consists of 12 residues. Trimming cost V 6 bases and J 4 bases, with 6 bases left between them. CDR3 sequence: CASRESTGELFF. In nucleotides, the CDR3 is TGTGCCAGCAGGGAGAGCACCGGGGAGCTGTTTTTT.

The CDR3 is CASSVGTAGGPTDTQYF. The CDR3 DNA reads as TGTGCCAGCAGCGTAGGCACAGCGGGAGGCCCCACAGATACGCAGTATTTT. The rearrangement links TRBV9 to TRBJ2-3; 9 bases line up with TRBD2. This CDR3 has 17 amino acids. J was trimmed by 2 bases and V by 0 bases; bases with no gene match: 7. Germline V gene sequence: CDR1 SGDLS, CDR2 YYNGEE.

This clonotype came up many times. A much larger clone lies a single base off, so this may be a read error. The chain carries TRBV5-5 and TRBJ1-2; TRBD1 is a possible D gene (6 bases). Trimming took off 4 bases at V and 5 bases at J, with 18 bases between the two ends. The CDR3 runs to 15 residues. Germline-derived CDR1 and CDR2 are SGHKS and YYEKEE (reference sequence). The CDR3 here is CASSPQGAGAYGYTF. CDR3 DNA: TGTGCCAGCAGCCCCCAAGGGGCGGGGGCATATGGCTACACCTTC.

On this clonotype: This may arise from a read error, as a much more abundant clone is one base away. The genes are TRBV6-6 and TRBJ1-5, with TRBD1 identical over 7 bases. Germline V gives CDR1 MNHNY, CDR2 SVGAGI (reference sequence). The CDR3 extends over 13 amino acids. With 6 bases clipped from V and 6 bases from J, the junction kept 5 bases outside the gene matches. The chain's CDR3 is CASSQQGFQPQHF. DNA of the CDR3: TGTGCCAGCAGCCAACAGGGGTTTCAGCCCCAGCATTTT.

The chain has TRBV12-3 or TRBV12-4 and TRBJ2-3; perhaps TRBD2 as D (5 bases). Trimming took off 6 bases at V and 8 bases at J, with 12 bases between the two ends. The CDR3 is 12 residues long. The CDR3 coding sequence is TGTGCCAGCAGACCGGAGGCAGGTACGCAGTATTTT. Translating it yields CASRPEAGTQYF.

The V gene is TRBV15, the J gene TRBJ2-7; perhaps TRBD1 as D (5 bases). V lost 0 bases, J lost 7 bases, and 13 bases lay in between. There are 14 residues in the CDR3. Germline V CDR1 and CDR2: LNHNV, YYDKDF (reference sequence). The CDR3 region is CATSRDLGAREQYF. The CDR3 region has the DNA TGTGCCACCAGCAGAGATCTTGGGGCTCGTGAGCAGTACTTC.